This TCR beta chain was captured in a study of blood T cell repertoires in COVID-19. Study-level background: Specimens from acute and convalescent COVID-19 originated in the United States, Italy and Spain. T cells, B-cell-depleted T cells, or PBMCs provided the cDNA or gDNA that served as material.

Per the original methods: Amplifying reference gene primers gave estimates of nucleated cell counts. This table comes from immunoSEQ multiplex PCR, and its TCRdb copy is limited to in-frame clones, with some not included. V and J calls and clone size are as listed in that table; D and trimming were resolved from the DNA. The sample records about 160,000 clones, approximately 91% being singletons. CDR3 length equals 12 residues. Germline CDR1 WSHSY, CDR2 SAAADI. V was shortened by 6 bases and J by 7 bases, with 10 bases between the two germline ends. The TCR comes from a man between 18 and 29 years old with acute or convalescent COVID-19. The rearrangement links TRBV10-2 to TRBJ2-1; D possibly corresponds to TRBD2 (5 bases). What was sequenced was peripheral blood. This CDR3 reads CASRGSGNEQFF. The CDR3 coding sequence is TGCGCCAGCAGGGGGAGTGGAAATGAGCAGTTCTTC.